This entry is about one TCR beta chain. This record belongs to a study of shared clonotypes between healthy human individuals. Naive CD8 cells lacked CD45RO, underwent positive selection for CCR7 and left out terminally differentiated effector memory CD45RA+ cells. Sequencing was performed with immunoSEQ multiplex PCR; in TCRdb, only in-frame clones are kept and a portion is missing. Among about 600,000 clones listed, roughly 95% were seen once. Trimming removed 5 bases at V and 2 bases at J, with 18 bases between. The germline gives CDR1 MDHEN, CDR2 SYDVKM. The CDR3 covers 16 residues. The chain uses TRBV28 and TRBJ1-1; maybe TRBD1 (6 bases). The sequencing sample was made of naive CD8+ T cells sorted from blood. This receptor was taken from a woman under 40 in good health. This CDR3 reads CASSVLTGTHNTEAFF. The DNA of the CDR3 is TGTGCCAGCAGTGTTCTCACAGGGACACACAACACTGAAGCTTTCTTT.